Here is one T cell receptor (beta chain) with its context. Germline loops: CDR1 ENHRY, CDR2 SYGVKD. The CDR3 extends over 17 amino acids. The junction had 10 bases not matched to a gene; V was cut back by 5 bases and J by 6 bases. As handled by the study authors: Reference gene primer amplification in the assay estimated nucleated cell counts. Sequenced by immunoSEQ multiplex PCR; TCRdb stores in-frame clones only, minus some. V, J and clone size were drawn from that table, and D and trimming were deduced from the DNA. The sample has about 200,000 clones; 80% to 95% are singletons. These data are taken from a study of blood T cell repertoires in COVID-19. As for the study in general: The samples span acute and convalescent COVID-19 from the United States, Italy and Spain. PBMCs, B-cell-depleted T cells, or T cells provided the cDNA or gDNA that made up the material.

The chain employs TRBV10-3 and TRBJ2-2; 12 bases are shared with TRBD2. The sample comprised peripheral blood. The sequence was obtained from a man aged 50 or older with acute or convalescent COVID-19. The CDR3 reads CAISMTSGGEYSGELFF. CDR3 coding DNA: TGTGCCATCAGTATGACTAGCGGGGGAGAGTACTCCGGGGAGCTGTTTTTT.